This T cell receptor beta chain is from a study of control samples from healthy donors and cancer patients. CDR1 is MNHEY and CDR2 is SVGAGI in the germline V gene. V was trimmed by 1 base and J by 0 bases, leaving 10 bases between them. The CDR3 extends over 16 amino acids. Profiling relied on immunoSEQ multiplex PCR, and the TCRdb table lists in-frame clones only, not all of them. The sample has about 160,000 clones, around 90% seen once; the top ten hold approximately 12%. V and J are TRBV6-5 and TRBJ1-3; D not resolved. The sequencing sample was made of blood. This clonotype was obtained from a man aged 25 to 40 in good health. CDR3 sequence reads: CASSYWAESSGNTIYF. As DNA, the CDR3 is TGTGCCAGCAGTTACTGGGCGGAAAGCTCTGGAAACACCATATATTTT.